This T cell receptor (beta chain) is from a study of blood T cell repertoires in COVID-19. V lost 4 bases, J lost 8 bases, and 7 bases stayed unmatched. The CDR3 has 14 amino acids. Germline V gene lookup returns CDR1 LGHNA and CDR2 YSLEER. This clone has just one count. The protocol was immunoSEQ multiplex PCR, while the TCRdb copy is restricted to in-frame clones and leaves out a portion. Of tens of thousands of clones in the sample, 90% were seen once. This sequence joins TRBV4-3 and TRBJ2-1; 8 positions match TRBD2. The sequence was collected from a man in his sixties with active or convalescent COVID-19. Sequencing was done on a sample of peripheral blood. CDR3 DNA sequence: TGCGCCAGCAGCCTCCAGCGGGAGTCCCATGAGCAGTTCTTC. It encodes CASSLQRESHEQFF.